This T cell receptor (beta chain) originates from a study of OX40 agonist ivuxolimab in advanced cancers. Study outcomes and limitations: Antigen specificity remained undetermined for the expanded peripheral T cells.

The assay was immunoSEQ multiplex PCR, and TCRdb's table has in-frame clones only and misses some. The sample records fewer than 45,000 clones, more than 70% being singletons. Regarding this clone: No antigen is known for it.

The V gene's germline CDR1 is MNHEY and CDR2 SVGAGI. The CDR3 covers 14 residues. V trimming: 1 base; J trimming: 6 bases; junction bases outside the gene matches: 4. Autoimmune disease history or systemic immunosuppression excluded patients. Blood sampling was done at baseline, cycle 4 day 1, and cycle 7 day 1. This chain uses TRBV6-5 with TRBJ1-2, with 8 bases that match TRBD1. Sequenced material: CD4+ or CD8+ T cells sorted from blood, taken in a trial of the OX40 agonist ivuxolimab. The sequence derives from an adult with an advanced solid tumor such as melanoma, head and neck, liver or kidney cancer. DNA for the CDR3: TGTGCCAGCAGTTACTTTCGGACAGGGCATGGCTACACCTTC. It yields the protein CASSYFRTGHGYTF.